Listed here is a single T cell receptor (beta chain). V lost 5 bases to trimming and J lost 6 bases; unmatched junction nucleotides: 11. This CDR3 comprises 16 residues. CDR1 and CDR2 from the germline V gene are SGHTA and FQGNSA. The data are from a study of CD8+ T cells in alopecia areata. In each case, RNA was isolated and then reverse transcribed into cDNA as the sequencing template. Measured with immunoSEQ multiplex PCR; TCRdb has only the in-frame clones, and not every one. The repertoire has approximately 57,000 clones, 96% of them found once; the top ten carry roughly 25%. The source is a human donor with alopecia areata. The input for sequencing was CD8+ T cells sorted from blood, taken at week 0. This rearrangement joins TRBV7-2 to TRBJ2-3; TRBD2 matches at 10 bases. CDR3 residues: CASSPLAGVGRDTQYF. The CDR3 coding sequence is TGTGCCAGCAGCCCTCTAGCGGGGGTGGGCCGGGATACGCAGTATTTT.